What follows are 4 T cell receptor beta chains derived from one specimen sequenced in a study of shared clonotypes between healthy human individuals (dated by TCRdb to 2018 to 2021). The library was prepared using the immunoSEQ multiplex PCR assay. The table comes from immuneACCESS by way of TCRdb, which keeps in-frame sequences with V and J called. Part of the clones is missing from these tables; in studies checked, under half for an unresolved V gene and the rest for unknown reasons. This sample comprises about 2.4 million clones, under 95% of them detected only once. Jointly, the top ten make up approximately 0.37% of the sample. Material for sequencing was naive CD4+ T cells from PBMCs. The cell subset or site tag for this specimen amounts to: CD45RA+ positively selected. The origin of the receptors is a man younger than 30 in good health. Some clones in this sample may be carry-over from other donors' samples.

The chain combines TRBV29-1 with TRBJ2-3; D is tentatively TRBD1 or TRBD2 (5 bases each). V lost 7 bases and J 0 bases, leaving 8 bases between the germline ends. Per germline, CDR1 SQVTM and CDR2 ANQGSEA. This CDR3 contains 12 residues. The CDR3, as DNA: TGCAGCGGGGACCCGAGCACAGATACGCAGTATTTT. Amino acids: CSGDPSTDTQYF.

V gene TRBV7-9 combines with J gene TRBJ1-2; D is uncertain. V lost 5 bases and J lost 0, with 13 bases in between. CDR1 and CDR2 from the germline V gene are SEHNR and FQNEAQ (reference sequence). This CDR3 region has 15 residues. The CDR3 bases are TGTGCCAGCAGCGAGGTGAGGGAAACTAACTATGGCTACACCTTC. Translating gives CASSEVRETNYGYTF.

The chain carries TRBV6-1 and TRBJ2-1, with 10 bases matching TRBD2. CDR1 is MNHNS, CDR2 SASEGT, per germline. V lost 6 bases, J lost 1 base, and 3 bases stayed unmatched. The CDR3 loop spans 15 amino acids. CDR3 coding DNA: TGTGCCAGCAGAATAGCGGGAGGTTCCTACAATGAGCAGTTCTTC. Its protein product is CASRIAGGSYNEQFF.

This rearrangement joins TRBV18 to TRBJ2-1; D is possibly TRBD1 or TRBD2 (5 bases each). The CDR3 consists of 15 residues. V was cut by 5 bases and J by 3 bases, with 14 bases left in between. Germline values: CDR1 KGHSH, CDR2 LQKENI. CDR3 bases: TGTGCCAGCTCAGTGTGGGGGAAGAACTACAATGAGCAGTTCTTC. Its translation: CASSVWGKNYNEQFF.